These T cell receptor beta chains were read from a single sample in a study of blood T cell repertoires in COVID-19. TCRdb's table, derived via immunoSEQ multiplex PCR, lists solely in-frame clones and lacks some. Found here are about 240,000 clones, about 90% of them singletons; the top ten hold roughly 3.1%. Sequenced sample: PBMCs or T cells enriched from blood (not recorded which). These receptors all stem from a woman aged 40 to 55 with acute COVID-19. Both conserved end residues are part of each CDR3. The D gene is left open where the match is weak. Clone size is given for some rows only: seen once, a few or many times, or a class if the clone is expanded.

D gene: NA; V gene: TRBV19; CDR3 length: 13; clone size: NA; J gene: TRBJ1-1; CDR3 DNA: TGTGCCAGTAGTATCGCGCTGAACACTGAAGCTTTCTTT; CDR3 protein: CASSIALNTEAFF
D gene: NA; V gene: TRBV25-1; CDR3 length: 14; clone size: NA; J gene: TRBJ1-5; CDR3 DNA: TGTGCCAGCAGTGATACCCAGGACAATCAGCCCCAGCATTTT; CDR3 protein: CASSDTQDNQPQHF
D gene: TRBD1; V gene: TRBV9; CDR3 length: 15; clone size: once; J gene: TRBJ2-7; CDR3 DNA: TGTGCCAGCAGCATAAGTACAGGGGCCAGCTACGAGCAGTACTTC; CDR3 protein: CASSISTGASYEQYF
D gene: NA; V gene: TRBV7-2; CDR3 length: 14; clone size: NA; J gene: TRBJ1-2; CDR3 DNA: TGTGCCAGCAGCCTAGAGGGACTTGGCTATGGCTACACCTTC; CDR3 protein: CASSLEGLGYGYTF
D gene: TRBD1; V gene: TRBV19; CDR3 length: 14; clone size: NA; J gene: TRBJ1-5; CDR3 DNA: TGTGCCTCAAGGGGTACAGGGGGCAATCAGCCCCAGCATTTT; CDR3 protein: CASRGTGGNQPQHF
D gene: NA; V gene: TRBV25-1; CDR3 length: 15; clone size: NA; J gene: TRBJ1-3; CDR3 DNA: TGTGCCAGCAGTGCGCTAGGACGGGAAGGAAACACCATATATTTT; CDR3 protein: CASSALGREGNTIYF
D gene: NA; V gene: TRBV11-3; CDR3 length: 13; clone size: NA; J gene: TRBJ2-5; CDR3 DNA: TGTGCCAGCAGTACCGGTCGAAAGAAGACCCAGTACTTC; CDR3 protein: CASSTGRKKTQYF
D gene: TRBD2; V gene: TRBV3-1/TRBV3-2; CDR3 length: 13; clone size: NA; J gene: TRBJ2-7; CDR3 DNA: TGTGCCAGCAGCCCCGGACTAGTCTACGAGCAGTACTTC; CDR3 protein: CASSPGLVYEQYF
D gene: TRBD1; V gene: TRBV6-5; CDR3 length: 16; clone size: NA; J gene: TRBJ1-1; CDR3 DNA: TGTGCCAGCAGTTACCCGAGGGACAGGGGCGGCACTGAAGCTTTCTTT; CDR3 protein: CASSYPRDRGGTEAFF
D gene: TRBD1; V gene: TRBV14; CDR3 length: 15; clone size: NA; J gene: TRBJ2-5; CDR3 DNA: TGTGCCAGCAGCCAAGCGGCAGGGGGCTGGGAGACCCAGTACTTC; CDR3 protein: CASSQAAGGWETQYF
D gene: TRBD1; V gene: TRBV29-1; CDR3 length: 13; clone size: NA; J gene: TRBJ2-1; CDR3 DNA: TGCAGCGTTTCAGGACAGGTTCACAATGAGCAGTTCTTC; CDR3 protein: CSVSGQVHNEQFF
D gene: TRBD2; V gene: TRBV10-3; CDR3 length: 17; clone size: NA; J gene: TRBJ2-1; CDR3 DNA: TGTGCCATCAGTGAGTCCCTCGGGACTAGCGGGTTCAATGAGCAGTTCTTC; CDR3 protein: CAISESLGTSGFNEQFF
D gene: NA; V gene: TRBV11-2; CDR3 length: 15; clone size: NA; J gene: TRBJ2-7; CDR3 DNA: TGTGCCAGCAGCTTAGAACCCAGGCCGATTTACGAGCAGTACTTC; CDR3 protein: CASSLEPRPIYEQYF
D gene: TRBD2; V gene: TRBV6-1; CDR3 length: 20; clone size: NA; J gene: TRBJ2-2; CDR3 DNA: TGTGCCAGCAGTGAAGCTTTAAGTACGGGACTAGCGGGAGCGGCCGGGGAGCTGTTTTTT; CDR3 protein: CASSEALSTGLAGAAGELFF
D gene: NA; V gene: TRBV7-8; CDR3 length: 13; clone size: NA; J gene: TRBJ2-7; CDR3 DNA: TGTGCCAGCAGCTTATTCGAGGCCTACGAGCAGTACTTC; CDR3 protein: CASSLFEAYEQYF
D gene: NA; V gene: TRBV12-5; CDR3 length: 16; clone size: NA; J gene: TRBJ1-3; CDR3 DNA: TGTGCTAGTGGTTTGGAACGGAGGGGTTCTGGAAACACCATATATTTT; CDR3 protein: CASGLERRGSGNTIYF
D gene: NA; V gene: TRBV5-1; CDR3 length: 13; clone size: once; J gene: TRBJ2-7; CDR3 DNA: TGCGCCAGCAGCTTGGGCTCCCCGGGGGAGCAGTACTTC; CDR3 protein: CASSLGSPGEQYF
D gene: TRBD1; V gene: TRBV7-7; CDR3 length: 16; clone size: NA; J gene: TRBJ1-5; CDR3 DNA: TGTGCTAGCAGCCGTCCCCGGGACAGGGCCCGTCAGCCCCAGCATTTT; CDR3 protein: CASSRPRDRARQPQHF
D gene: TRBD2; V gene: TRBV6-5; CDR3 length: 15; clone size: NA; J gene: TRBJ2-1; CDR3 DNA: TGTGCCAGCAGTCCCGGGACTAGCGGGAGAAATGAGCAGTTCTTC; CDR3 protein: CASSPGTSGRNEQFF
D gene: NA; V gene: TRBV6-5; CDR3 length: 13; clone size: once; J gene: TRBJ1-5; CDR3 DNA: TGTGCCAGCAGTTACGAAGGGGTTCAGCCCCAGCATTTT; CDR3 protein: CASSYEGVQPQHF
D gene: TRBD1; V gene: TRBV2; CDR3 length: 15; clone size: NA; J gene: TRBJ2-7; CDR3 DNA: TGTGCCAGCAGTAAACCGGGACAGGTTAAGTACGAGCAGTACTTC; CDR3 protein: CASSKPGQVKYEQYF
D gene: TRBD2; V gene: TRBV4-1; CDR3 length: 16; clone size: NA; J gene: TRBJ2-2; CDR3 DNA: TGCGCCAGCACCCAATGGGCGGGAGGATCGGTCGGGGAGCTGTTTTTT; CDR3 protein: CASTQWAGGSVGELFF
D gene: NA; V gene: TRBV6-5; CDR3 length: 14; clone size: NA; J gene: TRBJ2-3; CDR3 DNA: TGTGCCATGTTCGTCGGCAGGGGTACAGATACGCAGTATTTT; CDR3 protein: CAMFVGRGTDTQYF
D gene: NA; V gene: TRBV12-3/TRBV12-4; CDR3 length: 13; clone size: NA; J gene: TRBJ2-2; CDR3 DNA: TGTGCCAGCAGTTTAGACAGCACCGGGGAGCTGTTTTTT; CDR3 protein: CASSLDSTGELFF
D gene: NA; V gene: TRBV7-8; CDR3 length: 18; clone size: NA; J gene: TRBJ1-5; CDR3 DNA: TGTGCCAGCAGCTTAGTGGTTGCCGGAGGGTTTGGCAATCAGCCCCAGCATTTT; CDR3 protein: CASSLVVAGGFGNQPQHF
D gene: TRBD1; V gene: TRBV5-5; CDR3 length: 15; clone size: few; J gene: TRBJ2-7; CDR3 DNA: TGTGCCAGCAGCTCCGGGACAGGGAGGGTTCGGGAGCAGTACTTC; CDR3 protein: CASSSGTGRVREQYF
D gene: NA; V gene: TRBV2; CDR3 length: 14; clone size: NA; J gene: TRBJ2-7; CDR3 DNA: TGTGCCAGCAGTGAATTAGGGCAGGGCTACGAGCAGTACTTC; CDR3 protein: CASSELGQGYEQYF
D gene: TRBD1; V gene: TRBV5-6; CDR3 length: 13; clone size: NA; J gene: TRBJ2-4; CDR3 DNA: TGTGCCAGCAGCTCACAGGGGGCGAACATTCAGTACTTC; CDR3 protein: CASSSQGANIQYF